Listed below are T cell receptor beta chains from one sample, sequenced in a study of radiotherapy plus CTLA-4 blockade in lung cancer. TCRdb's table, derived via immunoSEQ multiplex PCR, lists solely in-frame clones and lacks some. The data show fewer than 35,000 clones, with 75% seen just once and 14% held by the top ten. Sequenced here: peripheral blood, sampled from a patient treated with radiotherapy plus ipilimumab. The receptor set was obtained from a human donor with non-small cell lung cancer that progressed on radiotherapy plus ipilimumab. Both conserved end residues are part of each CDR3. The order of the fields is J gene, clone size, D gene, V gene, CDR3 DNA, CDR3 protein. The D gene is left open where the match is weak. A clone size is listed for some rows: how often the clone was seen (once, few, many), or a class if it is expanded.

>TRBJ2-2|few|.|TRBV5-1
TGCGCCAGCAGCTTCGGGGGAAGCACCGGGGAGCTGTTTTTT
CASSFGGSTGELFF
>TRBJ2-7|.|TRBD1|TRBV5-1
TGCGCCAGCAGCTCAACGACAGGGTCCTACGAGCAGTACTTC
CASSSTTGSYEQYF
>TRBJ2-5|.|.|TRBV7-9
TGTGCCAGCAGCTTTGAGGCGGAAGAGACCCAGTACTTC
CASSFEAEETQYF
>TRBJ2-7|once|.|TRBV28
TGTGCCACTCTCGAGAACACCGGGACGGAAACCTACGAGCAGTACTTC
CATLENTGTETYEQYF
>TRBJ2-7|.|.|TRBV6-5
TGTGCCAGCAGTTACGGGGTAGGCTACGAGCAGTACTTC
CASSYGVGYEQYF
>TRBJ1-1|.|.|TRBV7-2
TGTGCCACCAAGCCAAGGGGCGGGGCGACCACTGAAGCTTTCTTT
CATKPRGGATTEAFF
>TRBJ1-1|few|.|TRBV11-3
TGTGCCAGCAGCTTAGAATACGGGGCGGAAGCTTTCTTT
CASSLEYGAEAFF
>TRBJ2-7|.|TRBD2|TRBV29-1
TGCAGCGTTGAACTAGCGGGAGTAACCTACGAGCAGTACTTC
CSVELAGVTYEQYF
>TRBJ2-7|once|.|TRBV5-4
TGTGCCAGCAGCTTCCGGGACGGACCCTACGAGCAGTACTTC
CASSFRDGPYEQYF
>TRBJ2-2|few|.|TRBV11-2
TGTGCCAGCAGCTTAGCGACTACCGGGGAGCTGTTTTTT
CASSLATTGELFF
>TRBJ1-2|.|TRBD1|TRBV2
TGTGCCAGCAGCGGTGACAGGGGAGTTAGTGGCTACACCTTC
CASSGDRGVSGYTF
>TRBJ2-2|.|.|TRBV28
TGTGCCAGCACCTTGAGGACAGACGCTACCGGGGAGCTGTTTTTT
CASTLRTDATGELFF
>TRBJ2-1|.|TRBD2|TRBV5-4
TGTGCCAGCAGCGGGGGGGTTGACAATGAGCAGTTCTTC
CASSGGVDNEQFF
>TRBJ2-6|once|TRBD1|TRBV14
TGTGCCAGCAGCCAACCGCATAGGGGGCGAGGGGCCAACGTCCTGACTTTC
CASSQPHRGRGANVLTF
>TRBJ2-1|.|.|TRBV7-3
TGTGCCAGCAGCTCTATAGTCGGGGGAAACAATGAGCAGTTCTTC
CASSSIVGGNNEQFF
>TRBJ1-5|.|.|TRBV9
TGTGCCAGCAGCGTAGAAGGGGGGTATCAGCCCCAGCATTTT
CASSVEGGYQPQHF
>TRBJ1-4|.|.|TRBV19
TGTGCCAGTAGTATAATGGGAGTTAATGAAAAACTGTTTTTT
CASSIMGVNEKLFF
>TRBJ2-5|.|TRBD2|TRBV10-3
TGTGCCATCAGTGATCCGGGGAGGGAAGAGACCCAGTACTTC
CAISDPGREETQYF
>TRBJ1-2|once|.|TRBV5-5
TGTGCCAGCAGCTTGGCTTCAGGGACGGCAAGCTATGGCTACACCTTC
CASSLASGTASYGYTF